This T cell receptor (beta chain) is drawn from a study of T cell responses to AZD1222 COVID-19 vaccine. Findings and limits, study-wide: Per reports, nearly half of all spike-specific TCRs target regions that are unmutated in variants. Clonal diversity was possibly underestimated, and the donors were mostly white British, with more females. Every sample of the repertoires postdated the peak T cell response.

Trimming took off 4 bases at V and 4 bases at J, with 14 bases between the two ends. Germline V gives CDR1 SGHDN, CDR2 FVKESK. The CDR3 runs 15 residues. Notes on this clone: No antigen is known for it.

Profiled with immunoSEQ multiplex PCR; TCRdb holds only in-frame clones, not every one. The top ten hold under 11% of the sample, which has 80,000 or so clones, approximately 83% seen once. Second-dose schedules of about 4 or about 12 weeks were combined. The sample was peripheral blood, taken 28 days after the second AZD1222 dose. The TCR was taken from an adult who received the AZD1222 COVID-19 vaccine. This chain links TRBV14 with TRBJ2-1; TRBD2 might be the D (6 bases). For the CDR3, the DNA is TGTGCCAGCAGCCCGAGACTAGGTCCTTACAATGAGCAGTTCTTC. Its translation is CASSPRLGPYNEQFF.